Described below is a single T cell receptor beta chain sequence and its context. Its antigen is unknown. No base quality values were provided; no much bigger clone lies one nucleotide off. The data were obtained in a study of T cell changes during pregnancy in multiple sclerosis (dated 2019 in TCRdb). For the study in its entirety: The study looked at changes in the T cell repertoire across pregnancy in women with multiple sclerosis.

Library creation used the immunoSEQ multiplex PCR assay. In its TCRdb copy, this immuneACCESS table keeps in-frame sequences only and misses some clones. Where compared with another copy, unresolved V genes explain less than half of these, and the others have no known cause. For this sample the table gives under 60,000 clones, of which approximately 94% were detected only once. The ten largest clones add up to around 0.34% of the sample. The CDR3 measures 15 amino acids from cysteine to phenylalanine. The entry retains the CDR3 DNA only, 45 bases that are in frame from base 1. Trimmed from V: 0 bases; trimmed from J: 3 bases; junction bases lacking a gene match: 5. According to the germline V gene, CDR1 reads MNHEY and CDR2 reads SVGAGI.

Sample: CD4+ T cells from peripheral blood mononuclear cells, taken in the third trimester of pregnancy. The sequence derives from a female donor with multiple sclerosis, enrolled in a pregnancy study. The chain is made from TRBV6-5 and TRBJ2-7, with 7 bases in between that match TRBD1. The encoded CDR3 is CASSYSKGGSYEQYF. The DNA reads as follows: TGTGCCAGCAGTTACTCGAAAGGGGGCAGCTACGAGCAGTACTTC.